Listed here are 29 T cell receptor beta chains from one sample, sequenced in a study of OX40 agonist ivuxolimab in advanced cancers. The method behind the library was the immunoSEQ multiplex PCR assay. TCRdb re-hosts the immuneACCESS table, in-frame sequences only. Its copies lack some clones; in the studies checked, an unresolved V gene accounts for under half of them, and the cause for the rest is not known. The sample yields 100,000 or so clones; 85% to 90% were counted once. About 1.9% of the sample rests with the top ten. The source was CD4+ or CD8+ T cells sorted from blood, collected in a trial of the OX40 agonist ivuxolimab. The receptor source for this set is an adult with an advanced solid tumor such as melanoma, head and neck, liver or kidney cancer.

The chain links TRBV5-1 to TRBJ2-5, with TRBD1 matching 7 bases. V dropped 6 bases and J dropped 3; count of bases not matched to a gene: 5. This CDR3 is 13 amino acids long. Germline lookup yields CDR1 SGHRS and CDR2 YFSETQ. CDR3 nucleotide sequence: TGCGCCAGCATTAGGACAGGAAAAGAGACCCAGTACTTC. Protein product: CASIRTGKETQYF.

The table lists this clone with a count of one. The rearrangement joins TRBV18 to TRBJ2-1, with 9 positions matching TRBD2. Looked up from germline, CDR1 is KGHSH and CDR2 is LQKENI. The CDR3 has 15 amino acids. The V segment lost 3 bases and the J segment 5 bases; nucleotides outside the gene matches: 5. The CDR3 loop reads CASSPGLAQHNEQFF. Here the CDR3 DNA reads TGTGCCAGCTCACCGGGACTAGCACAACACAATGAGCAGTTCTTC.

The chain joins TRBV7-2 to TRBJ2-1; the D gene is possibly TRBD2 (6 bases). Germline CDR1 and CDR2: SGHTA and FQGNSA. V was pared by 5 bases and J by 9 bases, with 14 bases between. This CDR3 is 13 amino acids long. The CDR3 loop reads CASSRSGEGEQFF. The CDR3 DNA reads TGTGCCAGCAGCCGTAGCGGAGAGGGTGAGCAGTTCTTC.

The genes are TRBV6-1 and TRBJ2-2; TRBD2 might be the D (6 bases). This CDR3 region has 15 residues. Germline V gene sequence: CDR1 MNHNS, CDR2 SASEGT. Trimming pared 3 bases from V and 4 bases from J, leaving 12 bases between. CDR3 DNA: TGTGCCAGCAGTGAGGAGGGAGTGGCCACCGGGGAGCTGTTTTTT. Translation gives CASSEEGVATGELFF.

The chain combines TRBV11-2 with TRBJ2-7; the D is unclear. Germline V lookup: CDR1 SGHAT, CDR2 FQNNGV. Trimming cost V 0 bases and J 6 bases, with 9 bases left between them. This CDR3 region has 13 residues. DNA for the CDR3: TGTGCCAGCAGCTTAGAAGGAGAAGCCGAGCAGTACTTC. Its protein is CASSLEGEAEQYF.

The chain is built from TRBV2 and TRBJ2-6; 7 bases match TRBD1. Trimming took 6 bases from V and 0 from J; bases not matched to a gene: 5. CDR1 and CDR2 (germline): SNHLY, FYNNEI. The CDR3 extends over 16 amino acids. This CDR3 reads CASRDRATSGANVLTF. Written as DNA, the CDR3 is TGTGCCAGCAGAGACAGGGCTACCTCTGGGGCCAACGTCCTGACTTTC.

V usage is TRBV10-3 and J usage is TRBJ2-2, with D perhaps TRBD1 or TRBD2 (5 bases each). Between the trimmed V and J ends, which lost 3 bases and 6 bases, there was a span of 8 bases. The CDR3 is made up of 13 amino acids. Per the germline V gene, CDR1 is ENHRY and CDR2 is SYGVKD. This chain's CDR3 is CAISDRDPGELFF. The CDR3, as DNA: TGTGCCATCAGTGACCGGGACCCCGGGGAGCTGTTTTTT.

V and J are TRBV7-3 and TRBJ2-2, with 9 bases matching TRBD1. The CDR3 runs 15 residues. V shed 5 bases and J 5 bases; nucleotides not matched to a gene: 6. The germline V gene encodes CDR1 SGHTA and CDR2 FQGTGA. The CDR3 sequence: CASSPGQGRTGELFF. The CDR3 DNA is TGTGCCAGCAGCCCCGGACAGGGGAGAACCGGGGAGCTGTTTTTT.

The rearrangement links TRBV6-6 to TRBJ1-2; tentative D call: TRBD1 (6 bases). V was clipped by 4 bases and J by 8 bases, with 20 bases between them. Germline V gene lookup returns CDR1 MNHNY and CDR2 SVGAGI (reference sequence). The CDR3 is made up of 15 amino acids. Here the CDR3 DNA reads TGTGCCAGCAGTTTTCAATGGGGGGGCGGGGAGGGCTACACCTTC. The encoded protein is CASSFQWGGGEGYTF.

The chain combines TRBV5-1 with TRBJ2-3, with 7 bases lining up with TRBD1. From germline, CDR1 is SGHRS and CDR2 YFSETQ. Losses at the gene ends were 4 bases for V and 5 bases for J; bases not matched to a gene: 7. The CDR3 runs to 14 residues. CDR3 nucleotide sequence: TGCGCCAGCAGCCCCCTAGACAGGGAAGATACGCAGTATTTT. Its protein is CASSPLDREDTQYF. Full variable domain (remainder filled in from reference TRBV5-1 and TRBJ2-3): KAGVTQTPRYLIKTRGQQVTLSCSPISGHRSVSWYQQTPGQGLQFLFEYFSETQRNKGNFPGRFSGRQFSNSRSEMNVSTLELGDSALYLCASSPLDREDTQYFGPGTRLTVL.

The genes are TRBV7-2 and TRBJ2-7; perhaps TRBD2 as D (6 bases). Germline CDR1 SGHTA, CDR2 FQGNSA. The V end lost 4 bases, the J end lost 7 bases, and 11 bases lay between the germline ends. The CDR3 has 12 residues. The CDR3 bases are TGTGCCAGCAGCTCCCCTGGGAGGGAGCAGTACTTC. This translates into CASSSPGREQYF.

The chain uses TRBV11-2 and TRBJ1-1; 12 bases match TRBD1. V trimming: 2 bases; J trimming: 1 base; junction bases outside the gene matches: 5. The CDR3 consists of 17 residues. From germline, CDR1 is SGHAT and CDR2 FQNNGV. CDR3 sequence reads: CASSLTGQGAKNTEAFF. In DNA form, the CDR3 reads TGTGCCAGCAGCTTAACGGGACAGGGGGCAAAGAACACTGAAGCTTTCTTT.

This chain joins TRBV7-8 and TRBJ2-2, with TRBD2 matching over 11 bases. CDR3 size: 16 residues. V trimming: 5 bases; J trimming: 1 base; junction bases outside the gene matches: 3. Germline CDR1 is SGHVS and CDR2 is FQNEAQ. CDR3 region: CASSQGTSGNTGELFF. CDR3 DNA: TGTGCCAGCAGCCAAGGGACTAGCGGGAACACCGGGGAGCTGTTTTTT.

This chain links TRBV18 with TRBJ2-3; TRBD2 matches 8 bases. CDR3 length: 15 amino acids. Germline loops: CDR1 KGHSH, CDR2 LQKENI. The trim removed 4 bases at V and 2 bases at J, leaving 5 bases unmatched. The CDR3 reads CASSLSLADTDTQYF. The CDR3 bases are TGTGCCAGCTCACTCTCACTAGCGGACACAGATACGCAGTATTTT.

The chain carries TRBV30 and TRBJ1-5; perhaps TRBD1 as D (5 bases). Germline loops: CDR1 GTSNPN, CDR2 SVGIG (reference sequence). Between the trimmed V and J ends, which lost 0 bases and 4 bases, there was a span of 16 bases. The CDR3 spans 16 residues. The CDR3 here is CAWSVEWQGGNQPQHF. CDR3 in DNA: TGTGCCTGGAGTGTAGAATGGCAGGGCGGGAATCAGCCCCAGCATTTT.

This clone was seen more than once but under ten times. This chain uses TRBV30 with TRBJ1-4; 8 nucleotides agree with TRBD1. The junction had 4 bases not matched to a gene; V was cut back by 5 bases and J by 8 bases. The CDR3 runs to 12 residues. Germline lookup yields CDR1 GTSNPN and CDR2 SVGIG (reference sequence). The CDR3 DNA reads as TGTGCCTGGGGACAGGGTAACGAAAAACTGTTTTTT. Translation: CAWGQGNEKLFF.

The genes are TRBV28 and TRBJ1-5; the D gene is possibly TRBD1 (6 bases). From germline, CDR1 is MDHEN and CDR2 SYDVKM. The CDR3 contains 13 residues. V was shortened by 6 bases and J by 4 bases, with 10 bases between the two germline ends. The CDR3 spells CASSSGQNQPQHF. The CDR3 region has the DNA TGTGCCAGCAGCTCCGGACAGAATCAGCCCCAGCATTTT.

This chain uses TRBV11-2 with TRBJ2-3, with D possibly being TRBD1 (6 bases). Germline assignment: CDR1 SGHAT and CDR2 FQNNGV. Trimming removed 5 bases from V and 6 bases from J, with 9 bases in between. This CDR3 contains 12 residues. In nucleotides, the CDR3 is TGTGCCAGCAGCACAACAGGGGATACGCAGTATTTT. As protein: CASSTTGDTQYF.

This clone was seen a single time. The genes are TRBV6-1 and TRBJ1-2; 10 bases map to TRBD1. Germline V gives CDR1 MNHNS, CDR2 SASEGT. CDR3 length: 15 amino acids. Trimming at V came to 0 bases and at J to 4 bases, leaving 2 bases not matched to a gene. The CDR3 region is CASSEAGDRGYGYTF. DNA for the CDR3: TGTGCCAGCAGTGAAGCTGGGGACAGGGGCTATGGCTACACCTTC.

Here the CDR3 reads CASRRQGANEQYF. The CDR3, as DNA: TGTGCCAGCAGGCGACAGGGGGCGAACGAGCAGTACTTC. The chain has TRBV6-1 and TRBJ2-7; 10 positions agree with TRBD1. The CDR3 is 13 residues long. Trimming cost V 6 bases and J 5 bases; bases outside gene matches: 4. CDR1 MNHNS and CDR2 SASEGT come from the germline V gene.

This chain joins TRBV29-1 and TRBJ2-5, with TRBD1 as a possible D gene (6 bases). CDR1 is SQVTM and CDR2 is ANQGSEA in the germline V gene. The V and J ends lost 1 base and 2 bases respectively, with 14 bases between them. This CDR3 is 15 amino acids long. CDR3 region: CSVEANTGWQETQYF. The CDR3 coding sequence is TGCAGCGTTGAAGCAAACACAGGGTGGCAAGAGACCCAGTACTTC.

The genes are TRBV19 and TRBJ2-3; D is uncertain. In germline, CDR1 is LNHDA, CDR2 SQIVND (reference sequence). V lost 6 bases and J 2 bases, leaving 15 bases between the germline ends. The CDR3 runs 15 residues. The CDR3 bases are TGTGCCAGTAGGCCTAGTCCTACCCCCACAGATACGCAGTATTTT. This codes for CASRPSPTPTDTQYF.

The V gene is TRBV30, the J gene TRBJ2-6, with 9 bases that match TRBD1. With 6 bases clipped from V and 4 bases from J, the junction kept 10 bases outside the gene matches. From germline, CDR1 is GTSNPN and CDR2 SVGIG (reference sequence). The CDR3 totals 16 residues. Written as DNA, the CDR3 is TGTGCCTGCACTCCGGGGACAGGGACCGGGGCCAACGTCCTGACTTTC. As protein: CACTPGTGTGANVLTF.

CDR3 coding DNA: TGTGCCAGCAGCTGGCCGGGACAGGAATACGAGCAGTACTTC. Translation: CASSWPGQEYEQYF. The chain is built from TRBV5-5 and TRBJ2-7; 8 bases line up with TRBD1. Per the germline V gene, CDR1 is SGHKS and CDR2 is YYEKEE (reference sequence). Germline trimming cut 3 bases from V and 4 bases from J; bases unmatched to any gene: 6. The CDR3 has 14 amino acids.

The chain employs TRBV6-5 and TRBJ1-1; a possible D gene is TRBD1 (6 bases). V lost 0 bases, J lost 0 bases, and 11 bases lay in between. Germline loops: CDR1 MNHEY, CDR2 SVGAGI. CDR3 length equals 16 residues. In DNA form, the CDR3 reads TGTGCCAGCAGTTACTCGGGACATCAAATGAACACTGAAGCTTTCTTT. Protein sequence: CASSYSGHQMNTEAFF.

This rearrangement joins TRBV28 to TRBJ2-7; no firm D call. Germline CDR1 MDHEN, CDR2 SYDVKM. CDR3 length: 11 residues. Trimming left V 10 bases short and J 4 bases short, with 11 bases between. Here the CDR3 reads CATPRWYEQYF. Here the CDR3 DNA reads TGTGCCACCCCCCGATGGTACGAGCAGTACTTC.

As for this clone: Other nucleotide sequences in the sample specify the same CDR3. The chain couples TRBV19 to TRBJ1-3; 7 nucleotides agree with TRBD1. This CDR3 comprises 15 residues. The germline V gene encodes CDR1 LNHDA and CDR2 SQIVND (reference sequence). The trim removed 5 bases at V and 0 bases at J, leaving 4 bases unmatched. The CDR3 DNA is TGTGCCAGTAGTCCACGGACAGGCTCTGGAAACACCATATATTTT. This gives the protein CASSPRTGSGNTIYF.

The J gene is TRBJ1-2, the V gene TRBV5-4, with 9 bases matching TRBD1. Germline V lookup: CDR1 SGHNT, CDR2 YYREEE (reference sequence). This CDR3 is 15 amino acids long. V lost 5 bases to trimming and J lost 2 bases; unmatched junction nucleotides: 7. Here the CDR3 DNA reads TGTGCCAGCAGGCGGTCCGGGACAGGGAACTATGGCTACACCTTC. The encoded protein is CASRRSGTGNYGYTF.

This rearrangement joins TRBV5-1 to TRBJ2-3; 9 bases are shared with TRBD1. The V gene's germline CDR1 is SGHRS and CDR2 YFSETQ. Unmatched junction bases numbered 9, after V lost 4 bases and J lost 0 bases. The CDR3 loop spans 17 amino acids. The CDR3 loop is CASSGNRGRTSTDTQYF. Written as DNA, the CDR3 is TGCGCCAGCAGCGGGAACAGGGGGCGGACCAGCACAGATACGCAGTATTTT.